The clone carrying this T cell receptor beta chain was seen only a few times. Its antigen is currently unknown. The authors ran a second PCR of about 7 to 11 cycles using a sample-barcoded 5' primer and a J-beta primer mix. TCRdb independently ran MiXCR on the 5' RACE reads; one entry per CDR3 protein. Of approximately 1,100,000 distinct CDR3 sequences listed, 40% to 45% were seen once; the top ten hold approximately 20%. The data were obtained in a study of blood T cells in healthy people across ages. Whole-study findings and limits: Both naive CD4+ cell counts and diversity were greater in long-lived donors than in aged donors.

Caucasian individuals from Russia who were healthy and aged about 6 to 90 acted as donors. This CDR3 is built from 18 residues. In germline, CDR1 is ENHRY, CDR2 SYGVKD. This receptor was identified in a woman aged 60 to 75 in good health. Sequencing was done on a sample of blood. The V call is TRBV10-3, the J call TRBJ2-1, with 11 positions matching TRBD2. The end of the DNA fits TRBJ2-7 better, so the J call may be wrong. CDR3 DNA: TGTGCCATCAGACCCGAACCCATGACTAGCGGGACTTACAATGAGCAGTACTTC. This encodes CAIRPEPMTSGTYNEQYF.